These 26 T cell receptor beta chains came from one sample sequenced in a study of CD8 T cells in ankylosing spondylitis. TCRdb fed the 5' RACE reads into MiXCR, producing one record per CDR3 protein. The sample records 200,000 or so distinct CDR3 sequences, 13% being singletons. The sequenced sample consisted of blood, either unsorted or a sorted T cell fraction (not recorded which). Source of these receptors: a female donor with ankylosing spondylitis or in good health (not recorded which).

V gene TRBV19 combines with J gene TRBJ2-2; D tentatively reads TRBD1 or TRBD2 (6 bases each). The CDR3 has 13 residues. Looked up from germline, CDR1 is LNHDA and CDR2 is SQIVND (reference sequence). V lost 6 bases and J lost 5, with 10 bases in between. CDR3 coding DNA: TGTGCCAGTAGGAGGGGGAGGACCGGGGAGCTGTTTTTT. This sequence encodes CASRRGRTGELFF.

The table lists this clonotype with many counts. J is TRBJ1-2 and V is TRBV12-3 or TRBV12-4; D is possibly TRBD1 (6 bases). The CDR3 runs 13 residues. V lost 5 bases, J lost 8 bases, and 15 bases lay in between. This CDR3 is CASSTGQMGGYTF. The CDR3 region has the DNA TGTGCCAGCAGTACAGGACAGATGGGCGGCTACACCTTC.

This clonotype was recorded once. This may arise from a read error, as a much more abundant clone is one base away. The rearrangement links TRBV4-2 to TRBJ2-3; 7 bases are shared with TRBD2. Trimming at V came to 0 bases and at J to 9 bases, leaving 9 bases not matched to a gene. There are 15 residues in the CDR3. Germline CDR1 reads LGHNA; CDR2 reads YNFKEQ. As DNA, the CDR3 is TGTGCCAGCAGCCAAGACTCTGGCGGGAGTAGCACGCAGTATTTT. Translation gives CASSQDSGGSSTQYF.

In its sample, this clonotype was seen many times. The rearrangement uses TRBV28 and TRBJ2-2; D uncertain. This CDR3 spans 16 amino acids. The germline V gene has CDR1 MDHEN and CDR2 SYDVKM. V lost 6 bases and J lost 0, with 14 bases in between. The CDR3 reads CASSSSSAPNTGELFF. The CDR3, as DNA: TGTGCCAGCAGCTCGTCTAGTGCGCCGAACACCGGGGAGCTGTTTTTT.

The chain joins TRBV5-1 to TRBJ2-1; D is possibly TRBD2 (6 bases). Deletions cut 0 bases from V and 2 bases from J, with 12 bases between. This CDR3 has 16 residues. Germline lookup yields CDR1 SGHRS and CDR2 YFSETQ. The CDR3 nucleotides are TGCGCCAGCAGCTTGGAGGGGACTTCCGCCTACAATGAGCAGTTCTTC. Translation gives CASSLEGTSAYNEQFF.

The chain links TRBV19 to TRBJ2-1, with 8 bases lining up with TRBD2. Unmatched junction bases numbered 17, after V lost 9 bases and J lost 7 bases. Per the germline V gene, CDR1 is LNHDA and CDR2 is SQIVND (reference sequence). The CDR3 spans 16 residues. CDR3 coding DNA: TGTGCCAGCAGGCCTCTCACGGGAGGGAGGGGTAATGAGCAGTTCTTC. This gives the protein CASRPLTGGRGNEQFF. Variable domain in full (rest from reference TRBV19 and TRBJ2-1): DGGITQSPKYLFRKEGQNVTLSCEQNLNHDAMYWYRQDPGQGLRLIYYSQIVNDFQKGDIAEGYSVSREKKESFPLTVTSAQKNPTAFYLCASRPLTGGRGNEQFFGPGTRLTVL.

This clonotype was seen ten or more times. The chain joins TRBV20-1 to TRBJ2-3; D is undetermined. CDR1 and CDR2 from the germline V gene are DFQATT and SNEGSKA (reference sequence). V dropped 2 bases and J dropped 2 bases, with 14 bases sitting between them. The CDR3 extends over 15 amino acids. The CDR3 protein is CSARPYLGFTDTQYF. In nucleotides, the CDR3 is TGCAGTGCTAGACCATACTTAGGGTTCACAGATACGCAGTATTTT.

This clonotype showed up many times. J is TRBJ2-3 and V is TRBV28; 8 nucleotides agree with TRBD1. Unmatched junction bases numbered 7, after V lost 6 bases and J lost 2 bases. CDR3 length equals 15 residues. Germline V gene lookup returns CDR1 MDHEN and CDR2 SYDVKM. The CDR3 here is CASSEDREDTDTQYF. CDR3 coding DNA: TGTGCCAGCAGCGAGGACAGGGAGGACACAGATACGCAGTATTTT.

The V and J genes are TRBV30 and TRBJ1-1, with a weak D call TRBD1 (6 bases). Germline V gene data show CDR1 as GTSNPN and CDR2 as SVGIG (reference sequence). The CDR3 sequence is 13 residues long. The V and J ends lost 5 bases and 4 bases respectively, with 14 bases between them. CDR3 protein: CAWQGSAGTEAFF. The CDR3, as DNA: TGTGCCTGGCAGGGGAGCGCGGGCACTGAAGCTTTCTTT.

The rearrangement links TRBV2 to TRBJ2-2; a weak D match, TRBD2 (5 bases). The CDR3 length is 15 residues. CDR1 is SNHLY, CDR2 FYNNEI, per germline. The V end was cut by 10 bases, the J end by 0 bases, with 15 bases between. In nucleotides, the CDR3 is TGTGCCACCACACGATCGGGGACGAACACCGGGGAGCTGTTTTTT. The encoded protein is CATTRSGTNTGELFF.

This clonotype has a count of ten or more. CDR3 region: CASGRGVETGELFF. CDR3 DNA sequence: TGTGCCAGTGGGAGAGGGGTTGAGACCGGGGAGCTGTTTTTT. V is TRBV6-1 and J is TRBJ2-2; the D gene could be TRBD1 or TRBD2 (5 bases each). This CDR3 region has 14 residues. The V end lost 9 bases, the J end lost 5 bases, and 16 bases lay between the germline ends. Germline CDR1 MNHNS, CDR2 SASEGT.

The chain couples TRBV5-4 to TRBJ1-3, with D possibly being TRBD1 (5 bases). V gave up 0 bases and J gave up 0 bases, with 10 bases separating them. Germline values: CDR1 SGHNT, CDR2 YYREEE (reference sequence). This CDR3 comprises 16 residues. CDR3 DNA sequence: TGTGCCAGCAGCTTGGGACAGCCTACCTCTGGAAACACCATATATTTT. Translated: CASSLGQPTSGNTIYF.

This chain connects TRBV2 to TRBJ1-2, with 9 bases lining up with TRBD1. This CDR3 contains 14 residues. Germline V gene lookup returns CDR1 SNHLY and CDR2 FYNNEI. The trim removed 6 bases at V and 5 bases at J, leaving 7 bases unmatched. This CDR3 is CASRPGQGTYGYTF. The CDR3 bases are TGTGCCAGCAGACCCGGACAGGGGACATATGGCTACACCTTC.

About this clonotype itself: This could be a read error, since a much larger clone is one nucleotide away. The chain joins TRBV9 to TRBJ1-1; D remains unclear. The CDR3 length is 13 residues. Germline assignment: CDR1 SGDLS and CDR2 YYNGEE. The V end was cut by 3 bases, the J end by 6 bases, with 12 bases between. The CDR3 spells CASSGTLSAEAFF. The CDR3, as DNA: TGTGCCAGCAGCGGGACTTTGAGCGCTGAAGCTTTCTTT.

This clonotype was picked up a small number of times. The V gene is TRBV20-1, the J gene TRBJ2-5; D is tentatively TRBD1 or TRBD2 (7 bases each). The ends were cut back, 1 base at V and 4 bases at J, with 13 bases in the middle. Germline loops: CDR1 DFQATT, CDR2 SNEGSKA (reference sequence). This CDR3 comprises 14 residues. The CDR3 reads CSARVPGGGETQYF. For the CDR3, the DNA is TGCAGTGCTAGAGTACCAGGGGGGGGAGAGACCCAGTACTTC.

The table lists this clonotype with many counts. The chain carries TRBV15 and TRBJ2-1, with D perhaps assigned TRBD1 or TRBD2 (5 bases each). The V end was cut by 1 base, the J end by 0 bases, with 16 bases between. Per the germline V gene, CDR1 is LNHNV and CDR2 is YYDKDF (reference sequence). The CDR3 extends over 18 amino acids. This CDR3 reads CATSRAGVGAVSYNEQFF. The DNA for the CDR3 is TGTGCCACCAGCAGAGCCGGGGTCGGGGCCGTCTCCTACAATGAGCAGTTCTTC.

This clonotype was counted at least ten times. J is TRBJ1-1 and V is TRBV6-4; D is ambiguous. This CDR3 has 13 amino acids. Trimming left V 3 bases short and J 6 bases short, with 11 bases between. Germline values: CDR1 MRHNA, CDR2 SNTAGT. The CDR3, as DNA: TGTGCCAGCAGTGAACAGCCCTTAGCTGAAGCTTTCTTT. Its translation: CASSEQPLAEAFF.

There are many counts of this clonotype. The chain carries TRBV7-2 and TRBJ1-1; perhaps TRBD1 as D (5 bases). The CDR3 totals 15 residues. V was trimmed by 5 bases and J by 1 base, leaving 14 bases between them. Germline assignment: CDR1 SGHTA and CDR2 FQGNSA. CDR3 nucleotide sequence: TGTGCCAGCAGCCCCTGGGGGGGAGGGAACACTGAAGCTTTCTTT. As protein: CASSPWGGGNTEAFF.

This clonotype was seen at least ten times. V and J are TRBV9 and TRBJ1-3; D uncertain. CDR1 and CDR2 from the germline V gene are SGDLS and YYNGEE. V gave up 3 bases and J gave up 1 base, with 11 bases separating them. This CDR3 is built from 15 residues. CDR3 DNA sequence: TGTGCCAGCAGCGGTTTCCGCGGTTCTGGAAACACCATATATTTT. Its protein is CASSGFRGSGNTIYF.

This clonotype has at least ten counts. This chain links TRBV12-3 or TRBV12-4 with TRBJ2-7; the D is unclear. With 0 bases removed from V and 6 bases from J, the gap between germline ends came to 6 bases. The CDR3 extends over 12 amino acids. The CDR3 protein is CASSLAVGEQYF. For the CDR3, the DNA is TGTGCCAGCAGTTTAGCCGTGGGCGAGCAGTACTTC.

At least ten counts were recorded for this clonotype. The V call is TRBV5-1, the J call TRBJ2-1; D is possibly TRBD2 (5 bases). Germline V gives CDR1 SGHRS, CDR2 YFSETQ. The ends were cut back, 0 bases at V and 1 base at J, with 11 bases in the middle. The CDR3 totals 16 residues. The CDR3 is CASSLAGGRSYNEQFF. In nucleotides, the CDR3 is TGCGCCAGCAGCTTGGCGGGCGGGCGATCCTACAATGAGCAGTTCTTC.

Notes on this clonotype: With a much larger clone just one base away, this may be a read error. V usage is TRBV4-2 and J usage is TRBJ1-2; 8 bases map to TRBD1. Trimming at V came to 2 bases and at J to 6 bases, leaving 8 bases not matched to a gene. Looked up from germline, CDR1 is LGHNA and CDR2 is YNFKEQ. The CDR3 is 15 residues long. In DNA form, the CDR3 reads TGTGCCAGCAGCCAAACGAGTAGGGACAGGAATGGCTACACCTTC. Translation: CASSQTSRDRNGYTF.

V usage is TRBV18 and J usage is TRBJ2-5; D ambiguous. V lost 5 bases to trimming and J lost 4 bases, with 8 bases between them. This CDR3 contains 12 residues. Germline V gives CDR1 KGHSH, CDR2 LQKENI. CDR3 nucleotides: TGTGCCAGCTCAAGCTCCTCAGAGACCCAGTACTTC. Translated: CASSSSSETQYF. The variable domain in full, with the rest retrieved from reference TRBV18 and TRBJ2-5, is NAGVMQNPRHLVRRRGQEARLRCSPMKGHSHVYWYRQLPEEGLKFMVYLQKENIIDESGMPKERFSAEFPKEGPSILRIQQVVRGDSAAYFCASSSSSETQYFGPGTRLLVL.

This clonotype was picked up many times. This chain connects TRBV24-1 to TRBJ1-1, with D perhaps matching TRBD1 (5 bases). Trimming cost V 5 bases and J 2 bases, with 8 bases left between them. The CDR3 runs to 13 residues. Germline V lookup: CDR1 KGHDR, CDR2 SFDVKD. CDR3 DNA: TGTGCCACCAGTGTAAGGGGTAACACTGAAGCTTTCTTT. Translating it yields CATSVRGNTEAFF.

This clonotype was seen more than once but under ten times. The rearrangement uses TRBV12-3 or TRBV12-4 and TRBJ2-7; weak D call: TRBD2 (5 bases). CDR3 length: 13 residues. The germline V and J ends were trimmed by 10 bases and 0 bases, with 13 bases remaining between them. The CDR3 reads CANTLRGSYEQYF. DNA of the CDR3: TGTGCCAATACCCTTCGGGGCTCCTACGAGCAGTACTTC.

The V gene is TRBV12-3 or TRBV12-4, the J gene TRBJ2-7; either TRBD1 or TRBD2 may supply D (7 bases each). V was pared by 5 bases and J by 5 bases, with 19 bases between. This CDR3 spans 15 amino acids. CDR3 nucleotides: TGTGCCAGCAGTAAGGTCAGGGGGGGCTTCCACGAGCAGTACTTC. Encoded protein: CASSKVRGGFHEQYF.